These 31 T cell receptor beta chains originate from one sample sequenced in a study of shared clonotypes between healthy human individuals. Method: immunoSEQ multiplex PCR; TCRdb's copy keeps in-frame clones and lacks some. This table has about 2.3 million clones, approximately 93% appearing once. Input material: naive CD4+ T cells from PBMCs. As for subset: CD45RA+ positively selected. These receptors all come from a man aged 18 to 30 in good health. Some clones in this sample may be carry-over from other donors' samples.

CDR3 DNA: TGTGCCAGCAGCTTGGGACAACTCCTTAACTATGGCTACACCTTC. Translated: CASSLGQLLNYGYTF. The gene calls are TRBV5-8 and TRBJ1-2, with D unresolved. Germline V gene data show CDR1 as SGHTS and CDR2 as YDEGEE. V lost 0 bases and J 1 base, leaving 10 bases between the germline ends. The CDR3 sequence is 15 residues long. The entire variable domain, with the rest obtained from reference TRBV5-8 and TRBJ1-2, is as follows: EAGVTQSPTHLIKTRGQQATLRCSPISGHTSVYWYQQALGLGLQFLLWYDEGEERNRGNFPPRFSGRQFPNYSSELNVNALELEDSALYLCASSLGQLLNYGYTFGSGTRLTVV.

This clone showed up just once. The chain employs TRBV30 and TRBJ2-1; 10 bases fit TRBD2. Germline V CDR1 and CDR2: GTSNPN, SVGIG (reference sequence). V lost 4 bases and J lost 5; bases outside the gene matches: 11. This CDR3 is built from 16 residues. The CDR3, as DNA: TGTGCCTGGAATTGGGCTAGCGGGAGTCTCGACAATGAGCAGTTCTTC. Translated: CAWNWASGSLDNEQFF.

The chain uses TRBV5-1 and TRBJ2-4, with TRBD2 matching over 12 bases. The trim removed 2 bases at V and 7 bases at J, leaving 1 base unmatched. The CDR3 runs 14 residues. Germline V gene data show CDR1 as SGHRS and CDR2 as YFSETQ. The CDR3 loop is CASSFGTSGNIQYF. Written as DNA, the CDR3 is TGCGCCAGCAGCTTTGGGACTAGCGGGAACATTCAGTACTTC. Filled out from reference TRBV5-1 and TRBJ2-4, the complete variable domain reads KAGVTQTPRYLIKTRGQQVTLSCSPISGHRSVSWYQQTPGQGLQFLFEYFSETQRNKGNFPGRFSGRQFSNSRSEMNVSTLELGDSALYLCASSFGTSGNIQYFGAGTRLSVL.

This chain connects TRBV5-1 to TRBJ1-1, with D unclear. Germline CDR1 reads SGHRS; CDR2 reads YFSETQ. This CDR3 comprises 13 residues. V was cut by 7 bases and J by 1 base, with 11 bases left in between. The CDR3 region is CASRYKENTEAFF. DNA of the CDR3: TGCGCCAGCCGGTACAAAGAGAACACTGAAGCTTTCTTT.

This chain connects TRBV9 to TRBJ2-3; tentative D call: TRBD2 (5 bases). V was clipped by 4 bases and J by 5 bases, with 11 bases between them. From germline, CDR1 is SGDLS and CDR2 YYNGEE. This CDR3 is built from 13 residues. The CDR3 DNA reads TGTGCCAGCAGCATCAGACGGGAAGATACGCAGTATTTT. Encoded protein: CASSIRREDTQYF.

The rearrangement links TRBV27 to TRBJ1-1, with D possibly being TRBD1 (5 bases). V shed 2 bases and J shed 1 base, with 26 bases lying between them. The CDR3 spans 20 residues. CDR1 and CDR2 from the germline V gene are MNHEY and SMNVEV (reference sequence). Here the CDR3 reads CASSLKIGWKSSRENTEAFF. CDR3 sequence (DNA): TGTGCCAGCAGTTTAAAGATAGGTTGGAAATCTTCCAGGGAGAACACTGAAGCTTTCTTT.

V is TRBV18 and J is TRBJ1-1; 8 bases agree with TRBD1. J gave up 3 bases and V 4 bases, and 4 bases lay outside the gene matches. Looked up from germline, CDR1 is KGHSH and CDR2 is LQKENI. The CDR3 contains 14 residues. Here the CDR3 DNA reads TGTGCCAGCTCACTATTGACAGGGGACACTGAAGCTTTCTTT. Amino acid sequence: CASSLLTGDTEAFF.

In nucleotides, the CDR3 is TGTGCCAGCAGCCCCGGGACAGGGGTGACCGGCTACACCTTC. Its protein is CASSPGTGVTGYTF. This chain joins TRBV7-2 and TRBJ1-2, with TRBD1 matching over 10 bases. Germline V gene lookup returns CDR1 SGHTA and CDR2 FQGNSA. V lost 5 bases to trimming and J lost 8 bases; unmatched junction nucleotides: 8. CDR3 length equals 14 residues.

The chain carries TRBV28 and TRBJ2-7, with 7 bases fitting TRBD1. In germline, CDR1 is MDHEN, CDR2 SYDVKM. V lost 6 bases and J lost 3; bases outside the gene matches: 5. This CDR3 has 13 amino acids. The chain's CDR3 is CASRPGQFYEQYF. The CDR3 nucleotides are TGTGCCAGCAGACCGGGACAGTTCTACGAGCAGTACTTC.

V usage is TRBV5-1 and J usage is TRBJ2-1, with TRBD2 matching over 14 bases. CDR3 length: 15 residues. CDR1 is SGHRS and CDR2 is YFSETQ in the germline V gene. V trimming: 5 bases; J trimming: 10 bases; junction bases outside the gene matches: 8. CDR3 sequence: CASRSRLAGGEEQFF. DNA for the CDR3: TGCGCCAGCAGATCGAGACTAGCGGGAGGGGAGGAGCAGTTCTTC.

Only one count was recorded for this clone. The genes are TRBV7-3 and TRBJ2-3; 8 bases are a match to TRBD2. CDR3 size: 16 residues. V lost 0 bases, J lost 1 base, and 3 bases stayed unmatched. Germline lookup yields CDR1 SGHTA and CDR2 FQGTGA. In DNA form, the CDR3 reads TGTGCCAGCAGCTTAACCCGAGCGGGGGGCACAGATACGCAGTATTTT. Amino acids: CASSLTRAGGTDTQYF.

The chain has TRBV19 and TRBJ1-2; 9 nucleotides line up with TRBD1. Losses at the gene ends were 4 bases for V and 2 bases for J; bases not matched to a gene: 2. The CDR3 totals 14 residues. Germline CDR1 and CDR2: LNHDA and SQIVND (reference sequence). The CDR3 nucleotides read TGTGCCAGTAGTAGGACAGGGGAAAACTATGGCTACACCTTC. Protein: CASSRTGENYGYTF. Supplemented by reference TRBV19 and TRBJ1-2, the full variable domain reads DGGITQSPKYLFRKEGQNVTLSCEQNLNHDAMYWYRQDPGQGLRLIYYSQIVNDFQKGDIAEGYSVSREKKESFPLTVTSAQKNPTAFYLCASSRTGENYGYTFGSGTRLTVV.

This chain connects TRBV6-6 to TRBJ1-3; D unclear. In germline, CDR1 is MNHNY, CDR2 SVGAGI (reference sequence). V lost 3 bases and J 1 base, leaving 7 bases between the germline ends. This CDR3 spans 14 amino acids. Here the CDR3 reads CASSYGQSGNTIYF. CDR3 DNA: TGTGCCAGCAGTTATGGGCAATCTGGAAACACCATATATTTT.

CDR3 coding DNA: TGCGCCAGCAGCTCTCAGGGGACTAATCCAGAAGCTTTCTTT. It specifies CASSSQGTNPEAFF. J is TRBJ1-1 and V is TRBV5-1; weak D call: TRBD1 (6 bases). The CDR3 extends over 14 amino acids. V was pared by 3 bases and J by 8 bases, with 17 bases between. Germline V lookup: CDR1 SGHRS, CDR2 YFSETQ.

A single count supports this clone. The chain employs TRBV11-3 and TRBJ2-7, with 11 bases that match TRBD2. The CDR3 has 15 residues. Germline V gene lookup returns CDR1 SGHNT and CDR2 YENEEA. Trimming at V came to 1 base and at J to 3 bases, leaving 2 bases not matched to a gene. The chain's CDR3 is CASSLAGTSGYEQYF. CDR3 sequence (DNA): TGTGCCAGCAGCTTAGCTGGGACTAGCGGCTACGAGCAGTACTTC.

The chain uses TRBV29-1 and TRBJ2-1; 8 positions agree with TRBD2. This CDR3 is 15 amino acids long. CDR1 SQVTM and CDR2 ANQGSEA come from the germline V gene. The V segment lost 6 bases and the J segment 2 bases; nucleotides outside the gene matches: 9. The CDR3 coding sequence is TGCAGCGTGGCGGGAGGCCCTAATACCTACAATGAGCAGTTCTTC. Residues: CSVAGGPNTYNEQFF.

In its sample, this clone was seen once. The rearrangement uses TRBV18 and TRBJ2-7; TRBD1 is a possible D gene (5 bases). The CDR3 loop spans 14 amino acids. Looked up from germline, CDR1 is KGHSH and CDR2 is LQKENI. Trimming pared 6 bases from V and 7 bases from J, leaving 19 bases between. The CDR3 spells CASSPLGATLEQYF. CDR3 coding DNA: TGTGCCAGCTCCCCCCTTGGGGCGACTTTGGAGCAGTACTTC. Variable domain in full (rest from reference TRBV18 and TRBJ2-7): NAGVMQNPRHLVRRRGQEARLRCSPMKGHSHVYWYRQLPEEGLKFMVYLQKENIIDESGMPKERFSAEFPKEGPSILRIQQVVRGDSAAYFCASSPLGATLEQYFGPGTRLTVT.

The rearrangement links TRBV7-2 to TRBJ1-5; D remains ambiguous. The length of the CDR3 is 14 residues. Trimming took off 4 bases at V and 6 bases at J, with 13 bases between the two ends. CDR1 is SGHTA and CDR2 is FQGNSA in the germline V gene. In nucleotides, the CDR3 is TGTGCCAGCAGCTCAACCCACGGGGTTCAGCCCCAGCATTTT. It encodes CASSSTHGVQPQHF. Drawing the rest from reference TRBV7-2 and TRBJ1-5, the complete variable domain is GAGVSQSPSNKVTEKGKDVELRCDPISGHTALYWYRQSLGQGLEFLIYFQGNSAPDKSGLPSDRFSAERTGGSVSTLTIQRTQQEDSAVYLCASSSTHGVQPQHFGDGTRLSIL.

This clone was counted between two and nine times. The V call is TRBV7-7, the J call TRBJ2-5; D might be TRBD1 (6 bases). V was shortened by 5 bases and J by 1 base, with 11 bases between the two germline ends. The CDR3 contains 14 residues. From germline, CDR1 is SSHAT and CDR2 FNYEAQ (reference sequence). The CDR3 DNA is TGTGCCAGCAGCCGAGGACAGATCCAAGAGACCCAGTACTTC. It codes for CASSRGQIQETQYF.

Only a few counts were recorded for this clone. The CDR3 here is CAWSATGEGNQPQHF. In DNA, the CDR3 is TGTGCCTGGAGTGCGACAGGGGAAGGCAATCAGCCCCAGCATTTT. V is TRBV30 and J is TRBJ1-5, with TRBD1 matching over 8 bases. The CDR3 contains 15 residues. Germline V lookup: CDR1 GTSNPN, CDR2 SVGIG (reference sequence). Losses at the gene ends were 1 base for V and 2 bases for J; bases not matched to a gene: 4.

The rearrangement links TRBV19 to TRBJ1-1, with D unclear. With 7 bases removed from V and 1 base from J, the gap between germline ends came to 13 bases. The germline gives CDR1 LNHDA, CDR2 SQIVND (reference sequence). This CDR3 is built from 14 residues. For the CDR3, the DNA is TGTGCCAGTAAGTCACAGCCTACGAACACTGAAGCTTTCTTT. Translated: CASKSQPTNTEAFF.

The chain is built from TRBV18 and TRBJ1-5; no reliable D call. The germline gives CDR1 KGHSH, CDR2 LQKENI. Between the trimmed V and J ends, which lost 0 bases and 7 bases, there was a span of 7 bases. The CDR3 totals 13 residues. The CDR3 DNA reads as TGTGCCAGCTCACCACCGGTCGGGCAGCCCCAGCATTTT. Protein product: CASSPPVGQPQHF.

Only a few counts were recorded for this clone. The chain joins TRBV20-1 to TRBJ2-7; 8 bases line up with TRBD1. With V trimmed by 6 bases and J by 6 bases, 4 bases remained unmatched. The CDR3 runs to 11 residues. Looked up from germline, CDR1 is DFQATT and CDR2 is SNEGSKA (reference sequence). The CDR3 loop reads CSATTGVEQYF. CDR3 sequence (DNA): TGCAGTGCCACGACAGGGGTCGAGCAGTACTTC.

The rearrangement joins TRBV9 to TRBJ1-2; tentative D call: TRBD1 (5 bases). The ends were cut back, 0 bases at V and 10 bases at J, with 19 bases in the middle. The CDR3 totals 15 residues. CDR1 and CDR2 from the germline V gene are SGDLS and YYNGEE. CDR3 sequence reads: CASSVVQEGPRDYTF. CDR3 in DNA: TGTGCCAGCAGCGTAGTCCAGGAGGGGCCGAGGGACTACACCTTC.

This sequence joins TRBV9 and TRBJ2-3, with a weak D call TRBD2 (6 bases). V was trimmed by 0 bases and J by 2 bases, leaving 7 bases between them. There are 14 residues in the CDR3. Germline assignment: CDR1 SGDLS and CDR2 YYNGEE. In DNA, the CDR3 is TGTGCCAGCAGCGTAGTAGCGGCCACAGATACGCAGTATTTT. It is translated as CASSVVAATDTQYF.

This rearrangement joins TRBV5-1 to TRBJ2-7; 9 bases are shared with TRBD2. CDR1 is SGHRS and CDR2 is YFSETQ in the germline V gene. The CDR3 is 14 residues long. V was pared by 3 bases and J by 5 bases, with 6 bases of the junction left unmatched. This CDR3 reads CASSYSLAGNEQYF. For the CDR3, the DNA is TGCGCCAGCAGCTATTCACTAGCGGGCAACGAGCAGTACTTC.

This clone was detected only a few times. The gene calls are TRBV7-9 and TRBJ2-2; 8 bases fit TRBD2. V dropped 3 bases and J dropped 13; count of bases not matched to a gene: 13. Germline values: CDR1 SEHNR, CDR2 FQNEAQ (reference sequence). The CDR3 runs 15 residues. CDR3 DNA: TGTGCCAGCAGCTTTGACAGCACAGGACTAGCCGGGCTGTTTTTT. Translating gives CASSFDSTGLAGLFF.

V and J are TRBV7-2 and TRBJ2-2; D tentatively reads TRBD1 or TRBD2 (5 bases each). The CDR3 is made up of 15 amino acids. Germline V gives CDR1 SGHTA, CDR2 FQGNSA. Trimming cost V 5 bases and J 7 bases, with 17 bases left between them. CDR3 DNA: TGTGCCAGCAGCCCTCTGAGGGGATTGGGCGGGGAGCTGTTTTTT. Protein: CASSPLRGLGGELFF.

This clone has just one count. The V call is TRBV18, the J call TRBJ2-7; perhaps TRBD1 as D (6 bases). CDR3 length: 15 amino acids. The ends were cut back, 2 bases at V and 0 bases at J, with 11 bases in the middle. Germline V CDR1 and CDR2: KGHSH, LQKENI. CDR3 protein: CASSPSQGSSYEQYF. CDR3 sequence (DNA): TGTGCCAGCTCACCATCGCAGGGGTCCTCCTACGAGCAGTACTTC.

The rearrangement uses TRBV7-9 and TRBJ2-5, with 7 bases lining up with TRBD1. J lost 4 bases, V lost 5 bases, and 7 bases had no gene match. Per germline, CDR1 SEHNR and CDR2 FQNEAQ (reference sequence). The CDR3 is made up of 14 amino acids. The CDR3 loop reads CASSLDRDVETQYF. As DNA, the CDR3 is TGTGCCAGCAGCCTTGACAGGGACGTAGAGACCCAGTACTTC.

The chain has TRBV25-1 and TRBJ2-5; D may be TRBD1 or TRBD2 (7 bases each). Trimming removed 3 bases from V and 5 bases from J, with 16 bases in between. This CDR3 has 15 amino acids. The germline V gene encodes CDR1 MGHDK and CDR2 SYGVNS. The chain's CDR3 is CASSDPGGGRETQYF. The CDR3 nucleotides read TGTGCCAGCAGTGATCCAGGGGGGGGTAGGGAGACCCAGTACTTC.